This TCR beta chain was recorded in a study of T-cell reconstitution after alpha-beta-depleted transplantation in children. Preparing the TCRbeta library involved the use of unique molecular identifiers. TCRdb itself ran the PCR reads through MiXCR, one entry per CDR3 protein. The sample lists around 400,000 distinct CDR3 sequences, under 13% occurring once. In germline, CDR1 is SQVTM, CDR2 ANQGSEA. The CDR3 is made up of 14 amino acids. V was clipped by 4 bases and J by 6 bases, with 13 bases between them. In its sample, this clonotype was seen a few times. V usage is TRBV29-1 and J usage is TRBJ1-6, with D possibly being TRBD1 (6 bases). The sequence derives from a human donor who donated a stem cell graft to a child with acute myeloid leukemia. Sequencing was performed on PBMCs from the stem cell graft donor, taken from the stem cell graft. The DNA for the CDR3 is TGCAGCGTTGGGGAGGACAGCGGTAATTCACCCCTCCACTTT. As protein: CSVGEDSGNSPLHF.